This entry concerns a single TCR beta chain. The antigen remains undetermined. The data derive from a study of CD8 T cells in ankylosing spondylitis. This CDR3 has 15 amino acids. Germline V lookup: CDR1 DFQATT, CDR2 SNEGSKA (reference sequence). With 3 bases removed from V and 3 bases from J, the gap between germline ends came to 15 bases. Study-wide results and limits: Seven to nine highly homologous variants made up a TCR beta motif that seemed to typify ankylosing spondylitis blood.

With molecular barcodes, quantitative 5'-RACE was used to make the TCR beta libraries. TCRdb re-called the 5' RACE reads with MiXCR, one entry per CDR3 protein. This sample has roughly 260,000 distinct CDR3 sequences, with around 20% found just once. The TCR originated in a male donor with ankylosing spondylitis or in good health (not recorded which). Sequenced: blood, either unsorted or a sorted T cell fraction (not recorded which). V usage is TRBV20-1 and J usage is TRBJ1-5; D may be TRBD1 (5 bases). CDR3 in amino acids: CSARSRGADNQPQHF. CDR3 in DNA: TGCAGTGCTAGGTCCCGGGGCGCCGACAATCAGCCCCAGCATTTT.